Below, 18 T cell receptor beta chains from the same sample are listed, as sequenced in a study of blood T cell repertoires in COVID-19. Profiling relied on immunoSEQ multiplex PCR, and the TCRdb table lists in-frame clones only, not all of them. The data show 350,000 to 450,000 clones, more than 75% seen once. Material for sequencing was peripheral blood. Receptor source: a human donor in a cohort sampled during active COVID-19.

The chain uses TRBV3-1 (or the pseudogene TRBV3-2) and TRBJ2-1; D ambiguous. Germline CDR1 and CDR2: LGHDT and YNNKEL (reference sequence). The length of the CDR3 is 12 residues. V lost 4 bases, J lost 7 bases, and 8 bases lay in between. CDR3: CASSLRWNEQFF. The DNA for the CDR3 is TGTGCCAGCAGCCTGCGGTGGAATGAGCAGTTCTTC.

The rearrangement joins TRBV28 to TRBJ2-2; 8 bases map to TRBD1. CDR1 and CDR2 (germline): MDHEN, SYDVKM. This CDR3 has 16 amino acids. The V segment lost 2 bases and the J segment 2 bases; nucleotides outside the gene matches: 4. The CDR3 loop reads CASSLRDRPNTGELFF. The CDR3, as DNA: TGTGCCAGCAGTTTAAGGGACAGGCCCAACACCGGGGAGCTGTTTTTT.

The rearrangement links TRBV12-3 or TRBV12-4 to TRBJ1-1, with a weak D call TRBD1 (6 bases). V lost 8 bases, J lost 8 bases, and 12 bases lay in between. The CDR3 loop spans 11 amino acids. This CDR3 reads CASQGIWEAFF. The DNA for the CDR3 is TGTGCCAGCCAGGGGATTTGGGAAGCTTTCTTT.

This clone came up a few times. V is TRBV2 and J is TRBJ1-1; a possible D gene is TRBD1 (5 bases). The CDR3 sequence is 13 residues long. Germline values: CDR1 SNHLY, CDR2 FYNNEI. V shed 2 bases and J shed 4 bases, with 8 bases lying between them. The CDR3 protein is CASSEIQGTEAFF. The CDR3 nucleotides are TGTGCCAGCAGTGAAATTCAGGGCACTGAAGCTTTCTTT.

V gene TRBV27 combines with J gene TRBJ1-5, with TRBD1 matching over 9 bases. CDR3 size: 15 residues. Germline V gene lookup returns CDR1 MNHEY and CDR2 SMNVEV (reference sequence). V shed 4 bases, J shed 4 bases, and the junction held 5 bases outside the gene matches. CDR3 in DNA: TGTGCCAGCAGTTGGGGACAGGGTACGAATCAGCCCCAGCATTTT. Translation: CASSWGQGTNQPQHF.

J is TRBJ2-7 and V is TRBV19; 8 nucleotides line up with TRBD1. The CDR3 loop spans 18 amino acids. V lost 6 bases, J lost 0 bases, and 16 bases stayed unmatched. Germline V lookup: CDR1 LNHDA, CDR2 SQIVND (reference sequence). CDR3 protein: CASSSVLDWGQASYEQYF. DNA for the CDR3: TGTGCCAGTAGCTCCGTTCTAGACTGGGGACAGGCCTCCTACGAGCAGTACTTC.

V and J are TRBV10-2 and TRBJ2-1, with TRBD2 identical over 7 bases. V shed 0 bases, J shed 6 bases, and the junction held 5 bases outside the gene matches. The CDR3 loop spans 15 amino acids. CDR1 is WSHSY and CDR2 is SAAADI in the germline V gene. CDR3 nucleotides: TGCGCCAGCAGTGAGTCACAGAGCGGGGTCAATGAGCAGTTCTTC. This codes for CASSESQSGVNEQFF.

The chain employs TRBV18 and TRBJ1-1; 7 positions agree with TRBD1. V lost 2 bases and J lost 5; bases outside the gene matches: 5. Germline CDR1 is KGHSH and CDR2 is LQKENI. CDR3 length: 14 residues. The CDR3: CASSPVGQETEAFF. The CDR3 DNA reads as TGTGCCAGCTCACCAGTCGGACAGGAGACTGAAGCTTTCTTT.

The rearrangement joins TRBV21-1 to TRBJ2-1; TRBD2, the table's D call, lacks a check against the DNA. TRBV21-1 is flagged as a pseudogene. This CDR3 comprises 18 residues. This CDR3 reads CASSKMERESPVGNEQFF. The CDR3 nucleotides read TGTGCCAGCAGCAAAATGGAGCGGGAGTCCCCCGTGGGCAATGAGCAGTTCTTC.

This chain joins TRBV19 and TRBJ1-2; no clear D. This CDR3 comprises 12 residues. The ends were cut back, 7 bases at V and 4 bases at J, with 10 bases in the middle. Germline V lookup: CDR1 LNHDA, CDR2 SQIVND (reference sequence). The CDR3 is CASKAEIYGYTF. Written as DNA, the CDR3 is TGTGCCAGTAAAGCCGAGATCTATGGCTACACCTTC.

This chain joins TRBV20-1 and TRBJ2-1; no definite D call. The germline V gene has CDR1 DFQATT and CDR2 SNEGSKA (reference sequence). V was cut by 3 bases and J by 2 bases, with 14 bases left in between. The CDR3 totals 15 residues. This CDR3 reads CSASPLDDTYNEQFF. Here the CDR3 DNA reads TGCAGTGCTAGTCCCTTAGATGACACCTACAATGAGCAGTTCTTC.

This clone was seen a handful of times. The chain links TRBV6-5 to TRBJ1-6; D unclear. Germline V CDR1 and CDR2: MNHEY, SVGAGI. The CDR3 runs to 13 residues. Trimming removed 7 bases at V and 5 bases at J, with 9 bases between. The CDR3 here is CASTREHNSPLHF. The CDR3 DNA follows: TGTGCCAGCACGAGGGAACATAATTCACCCCTCCACTTT.

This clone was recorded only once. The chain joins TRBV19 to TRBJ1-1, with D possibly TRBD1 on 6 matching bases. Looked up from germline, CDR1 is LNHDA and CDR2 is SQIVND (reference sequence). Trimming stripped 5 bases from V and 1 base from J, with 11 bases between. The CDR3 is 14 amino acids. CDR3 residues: CASSAGTRNTEAFF. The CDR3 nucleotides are TGTGCCAGTAGTGCCGGGACAAGGAACACTGAAGCTTTCTTT.

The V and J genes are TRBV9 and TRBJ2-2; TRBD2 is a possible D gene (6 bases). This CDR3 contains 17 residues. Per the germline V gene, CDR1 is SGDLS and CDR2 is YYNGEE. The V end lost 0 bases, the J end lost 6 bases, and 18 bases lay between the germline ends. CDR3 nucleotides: TGTGCCAGCAGCGTAGGCTGGGGGGTTTTGGACCCCGGGGAGCTGTTTTTT. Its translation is CASSVGWGVLDPGELFF. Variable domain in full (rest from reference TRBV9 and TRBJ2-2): DSGVTQTPKHLITATGQRVTLRCSPRSGDLSVYWYQQSLDQGLQFLIQYYNGEERAKGNILERFSAQQFPDLHSELNLSSLELGDSALYFCASSVGWGVLDPGELFFGEGSRLTVL.

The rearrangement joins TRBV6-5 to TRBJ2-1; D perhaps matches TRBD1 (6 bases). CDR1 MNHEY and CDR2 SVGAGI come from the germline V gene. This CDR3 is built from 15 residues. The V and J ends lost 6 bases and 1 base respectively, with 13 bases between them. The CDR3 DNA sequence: TGTGCCAGCAGCCAGAATGACAGGTCCTACAATGAGCAGTTCTTC. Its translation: CASSQNDRSYNEQFF.

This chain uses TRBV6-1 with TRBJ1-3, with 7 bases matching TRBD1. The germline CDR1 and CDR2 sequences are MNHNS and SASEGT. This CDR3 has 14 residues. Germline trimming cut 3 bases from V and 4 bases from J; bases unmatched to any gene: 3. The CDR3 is CASSDRGGGNTIYF. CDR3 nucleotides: TGTGCCAGCAGTGATCGAGGGGGCGGAAACACCATATATTTT.

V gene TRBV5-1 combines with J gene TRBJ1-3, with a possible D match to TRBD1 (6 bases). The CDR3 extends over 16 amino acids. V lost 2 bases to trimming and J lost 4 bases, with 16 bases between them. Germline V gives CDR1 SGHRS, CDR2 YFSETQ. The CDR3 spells CASSLYPDRTGNTIYF. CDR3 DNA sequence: TGCGCCAGCAGCTTATATCCGGACAGAACAGGAAACACCATATATTTT. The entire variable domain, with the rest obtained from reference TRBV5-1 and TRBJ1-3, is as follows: KAGVTQTPRYLIKTRGQQVTLSCSPISGHRSVSWYQQTPGQGLQFLFEYFSETQRNKGNFPGRFSGRQFSNSRSEMNVSTLELGDSALYLCASSLYPDRTGNTIYFGEGSWLTVV.

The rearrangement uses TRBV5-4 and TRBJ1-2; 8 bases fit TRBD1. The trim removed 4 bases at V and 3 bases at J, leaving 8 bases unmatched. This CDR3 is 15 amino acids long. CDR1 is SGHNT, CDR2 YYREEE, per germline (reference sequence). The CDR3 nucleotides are TGTGCCAGCAGCCCACTTATGACAGGGGACTATGGCTACACCTTC. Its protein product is CASSPLMTGDYGYTF.